A selection of T cell receptor beta chains follows, all from one sample in a study of blood T cell repertoires in COVID-19. TCRdb's copy holds only in-frame clones and misses some; the assay was immunoSEQ multiplex PCR. In the table there are over 90,000 clones, approximately 78% of which are singletons. Sequenced input: peripheral blood. These receptors were obtained from a man aged 55 to 70 with active or convalescent COVID-19. The CDR3 runs from the conserved cysteine through the conserved F or W. Fields, in order: D gene, clone size, V gene, J gene, CDR3 DNA, CDR3 protein. A D gene is named only where the DNA matches it firmly. A row's size may be missing; if present it is once, few, many or a size class.

d_call: TRBD1
clone_size: once
v_call: TRBV6-1
j_call: TRBJ1-3
cdr3_nt: TGTGCCAGCAGTGAATTGGGACAGTACTCTGGAAACACCATATATTTT
cdr3_aa: CASSELGQYSGNTIYF

d_call: TRBD2
clone_size: .
v_call: TRBV18
j_call: TRBJ2-3
cdr3_nt: TGTGCCAGCTCACCAATCGGGACTAGCCGAAACACAGATACGCAGTATTTT
cdr3_aa: CASSPIGTSRNTDTQYF

d_call: TRBD1
clone_size: few
v_call: TRBV7-9
j_call: TRBJ1-5
cdr3_nt: TGTGCCAGCAGCCAGGGGGGCAATCAGCCCCAGCATTTT
cdr3_aa: CASSQGGNQPQHF

d_call: TRBD1
clone_size: .
v_call: TRBV24-1
j_call: TRBJ2-2
cdr3_nt: TGTGCCACCAAGGGACAGGGTAGCGCCGGGGAGCTGTTTTTT
cdr3_aa: CATKGQGSAGELFF

d_call: TRBD1
clone_size: .
v_call: TRBV5-1
j_call: TRBJ2-1
cdr3_nt: TGCGCCAGCAGGACCGGGACAGGGGGCAATGAGCAGTTCTTC
cdr3_aa: CASRTGTGGNEQFF

d_call: .
clone_size: .
v_call: TRBV6-1
j_call: TRBJ2-3
cdr3_nt: TGTGCCAGCAGTGAAAGGACAGCTAGCACAGATACGCAGTATTTT
cdr3_aa: CASSERTASTDTQYF

d_call: TRBD1
clone_size: once
v_call: TRBV16
j_call: TRBJ2-5
cdr3_nt: TGTGCCAGCAGCGGACGGACAGGCCTCCAAGAGACCCAGTACTTC
cdr3_aa: CASSGRTGLQETQYF

d_call: .
clone_size: .
v_call: TRBV28
j_call: TRBJ2-2
cdr3_nt: TGTGCCAGCAGTTTCGACAGCCTCACCGGGGAGCTGTTTTTT
cdr3_aa: CASSFDSLTGELFF

d_call: TRBD2
clone_size: .
v_call: TRBV7-2
j_call: TRBJ2-1
cdr3_nt: TGTGCCAGCAGGAGACTAGCTCCCGACAATGAGCAGTTCTTC
cdr3_aa: CASRRLAPDNEQFF

d_call: .
clone_size: .
v_call: TRBV2
j_call: TRBJ1-3
cdr3_nt: TGTGCCAGCAGTGAAATGGGAGCGAGCTCTGGAAACACCATATATTTT
cdr3_aa: CASSEMGASSGNTIYF

d_call: TRBD2
clone_size: .
v_call: TRBV28
j_call: TRBJ2-1
cdr3_nt: TGTGCCACCCGGACTAGTATTGCATTCGATGAGCAGTTCTTC
cdr3_aa: CATRTSIAFDEQFF

d_call: .
clone_size: .
v_call: TRBV5-6
j_call: TRBJ1-2
cdr3_nt: TGTGCCAGCAGCCCGACTAACAGTGGTGGCTACACCTTC
cdr3_aa: CASSPTNSGGYTF

d_call: TRBD1
clone_size: .
v_call: TRBV18
j_call: TRBJ1-2
cdr3_nt: TGTGCCAGCTCACCCGGGACAGCCTATGGCTACACCTTC
cdr3_aa: CASSPGTAYGYTF

d_call: .
clone_size: .
v_call: TRBV7-9
j_call: TRBJ1-4
cdr3_nt: TGTGCCAGCAGCTTTATTCGAGAGGATGAAAAACTGTTTTTT
cdr3_aa: CASSFIREDEKLFF